Presented here are 29 T cell receptor beta chains from one specimen sequenced in a study of PD-L1 blockade in urothelial cancer. Data came from immunoSEQ multiplex PCR; TCRdb stores just in-frame clones and leaves some out. Here the sample spans approximately 34,000 clones, 70% to 85% being singletons. This material consisted of PBMCs, taken around atezolizumab (anti-PD-L1) treatment. Source of these receptors: a man between 60 and 70 years old with urothelial cancer.

The rearrangement joins TRBV18 to TRBJ2-1; TRBD2 agrees at 13 bases. The CDR3 is 17 residues long. V was clipped by 3 bases and J by 15 bases; unmatched bases: 17. From germline, CDR1 is KGHSH and CDR2 LQKENI. CDR3: CASSPFGTSGTGMRLFF. The CDR3 DNA follows: TGTGCCAGCTCACCTTTTGGGACTAGCGGGACAGGGATGAGGCTGTTCTTC. The whole variable domain, remainder taken from reference TRBV18 and TRBJ2-1, is NAGVMQNPRHLVRRRGQEARLRCSPMKGHSHVYWYRQLPEEGLKFMVYLQKENIIDESGMPKERFSAEFPKEGPSILRIQQVVRGDSAAYFCASSPFGTSGTGMRLFFGPGTRLTVL.

This rearrangement joins TRBV30 to TRBJ1-2; perhaps TRBD1 as D (6 bases). V gave up 8 bases and J gave up 8 bases, with 12 bases separating them. Germline V lookup: CDR1 GTSNPN, CDR2 SVGIG (reference sequence). This CDR3 has 10 amino acids. CDR3 sequence (DNA): TGTGCCGGGGGGGCGTCGGGCTACACCTTC. This translates into CAGGASGYTF.

This clone was counted only a few times. This CDR3 reads CASRTGSVYGYTF. The CDR3 bases are TGTGCCAGCAGAACGGGGTCGGTCTATGGCTACACCTTC. The chain is built from TRBV6-5 and TRBJ1-2; D not certain. Trimming pared 6 bases from V and 4 bases from J, leaving 12 bases between. The CDR3 extends over 13 amino acids. CDR1 is MNHEY, CDR2 SVGAGI, per germline.

The chain carries TRBV30 and TRBJ2-7; 7 bases align to TRBD2. With V trimmed by 4 bases and J by 4 bases, 10 bases remained unmatched. The germline V gene has CDR1 GTSNPN and CDR2 SVGIG (reference sequence). The CDR3 is 14 amino acids. The CDR3: CAWMGGGSKYEQYF. The CDR3 region has the DNA TGTGCCTGGATGGGCGGCGGGAGTAAATACGAGCAGTACTTC.

Notes on this clone: This sample includes further DNA sequences coding for the same CDR3. The chain uses TRBV12-5 and TRBJ1-2; 8 bases are a match to TRBD1. J gave up 4 bases and V 4 bases, and 11 bases lay outside the gene matches. The germline V gene has CDR1 LGHNT and CDR2 FRNRAP. CDR3 length: 16 amino acids. The CDR3 coding sequence is TGTGCTAGTGGTTCCCTAGGGACAGGAAGCATCTATGGCTACACCTTC. Translating gives CASGSLGTGSIYGYTF.

This clone has a handful of counts. The junction does not match germline at one end; this may be a read error. The chain links TRBV7-7 to TRBJ2-5, with D perhaps TRBD1 (5 bases). The CDR3 spans 15 residues. Looked up from germline, CDR1 is SSHAT and CDR2 is FNYEAQ (reference sequence). The CDR3 nucleotides are TGTGCTAGCAGCTTAAATTTCGATCCAGGGGAGACCCAGTACTTC. This gives the protein CASSLNFDPGETQYF.

The rearrangement joins TRBV25-1 to TRBJ2-7, with 7 bases that match TRBD1. The CDR3 covers 14 residues. With 2 bases clipped from V and 6 bases from J, the junction kept 7 bases outside the gene matches. The germline V gene has CDR1 MGHDK and CDR2 SYGVNS. The CDR3 is CASSEIGQGVEQYF. The DNA for the CDR3 is TGTGCCAGCAGTGAAATCGGCCAGGGGGTCGAGCAGTACTTC.

V usage is TRBV11-1 and J usage is TRBJ2-2; 11 positions match TRBD1. Germline CDR1 SGHAT, CDR2 FQDESV (reference sequence). The CDR3 has 15 amino acids. Germline trimming cut 5 bases from V and 2 bases from J; bases unmatched to any gene: 1. The CDR3 loop is CASSRTGGNTGELFF. CDR3 DNA: TGTGCCAGCAGCCGGACAGGGGGCAACACCGGGGAGCTGTTTTTT.

The chain recombines TRBV6-5 with TRBJ1-1; 10 bases map to TRBD1. The CDR3 runs to 15 residues. Germline loops: CDR1 MNHEY, CDR2 SVGAGI. V was clipped by 5 bases and J by 5 bases; unmatched bases: 8. The CDR3 spells CASSPTGGSRTEAFF. CDR3 DNA sequence: TGTGCCAGCAGTCCGACAGGGGGCTCAAGGACTGAAGCTTTCTTT.

This clone has a single count. J is TRBJ1-5 and V is TRBV19, with D tentatively TRBD1 (5 bases). The CDR3 has 14 amino acids. The V end lost 7 bases, the J end lost 2 bases, and 12 bases lay between the germline ends. The germline V gene has CDR1 LNHDA and CDR2 SQIVND (reference sequence). The CDR3, as DNA: TGTGCCAGTACGGGGGTCAGTGGCAATCAGCCCCAGCATTTT. This codes for CASTGVSGNQPQHF.

The gene calls are TRBV13 and TRBJ2-7; no clear D gene. Trimming shortened V by 4 bases and J by 7 bases, and 17 bases separated the two germline ends. CDR1 is PRHDT, CDR2 FYEKMQ, per germline (reference sequence). The CDR3 runs 14 residues. In DNA, the CDR3 is TGTGCCAGCAGCTCCCCGGATGGGTCGAGGGAGCAGTACTTC. Translation: CASSSPDGSREQYF.

This rearrangement joins TRBV13 to TRBJ2-5; 13 bases align to TRBD2. With 8 bases clipped from V and 4 bases from J, the junction kept 10 bases outside the gene matches. Germline V gives CDR1 PRHDT, CDR2 FYEKMQ (reference sequence). The CDR3 extends over 16 amino acids. The chain's CDR3 is CASRTSGRVGGETQYF. In DNA form, the CDR3 reads TGTGCCAGCCGAACTAGCGGGAGGGTTGGAGGAGAGACCCAGTACTTC.

The chain combines TRBV11-2 with TRBJ2-5; TRBD2 matches 8 bases. Germline CDR1 is SGHAT and CDR2 is FQNNGV. The V gene end was trimmed by 4 bases and the J gene end by 3 bases; junction bases not matched to a gene: 10. The CDR3 has 16 amino acids. CDR3 loop: CASSSGGLGPKETQYF. In nucleotides, the CDR3 is TGTGCCAGCAGCTCGGGGGGGCTAGGTCCCAAAGAGACCCAGTACTTC.

The chain carries TRBV2 and TRBJ2-1; 7 bases match TRBD2. V lost 5 bases to trimming and J lost 12 bases; unmatched junction nucleotides: 16. Germline V gene data show CDR1 as SNHLY and CDR2 as FYNNEI. There are 15 residues in the CDR3. The CDR3 nucleotides are TGTGCCAGCAGTTATCCGCCTAGCGGTACAATGATGCAGTTCTTC. Translation gives CASSYPPSGTMMQFF.

For the CDR3, the DNA is TGTGCCAGTACTCCAAGGACAGGGGGGAGCTCCTATAATTCACCCCTCCACTTT. Its translation: CASTPRTGGSSYNSPLHF. The rearrangement uses TRBV19 and TRBJ1-6, with 10 bases fitting TRBD1. Germline lookup yields CDR1 LNHDA and CDR2 SQIVND (reference sequence). Trimming took 7 bases from V and 0 from J; bases not matched to a gene: 9. The CDR3 consists of 18 residues.

This clone occurred a few times. The V gene is TRBV5-1, the J gene TRBJ2-7; D might be TRBD2 (6 bases). Germline V gene sequence: CDR1 SGHRS, CDR2 YFSETQ. This CDR3 comprises 16 residues. Trimming stripped 3 bases from V and 6 bases from J, with 22 bases between. The CDR3 protein is CASSYRDSPPLGEQYF. In DNA, the CDR3 is TGCGCCAGCAGCTACCGGGACTCGCCTCCGTTAGGCGAGCAGTACTTC.

This chain uses TRBV7-3 with TRBJ2-7, with 9 bases identical to TRBD1. CDR1 and CDR2 from the germline V gene are SGHTA and FQGTGA. This CDR3 is 15 amino acids long. Unmatched junction bases numbered 5, after V lost 4 bases and J lost 1 base. As DNA, the CDR3 is TGTGCCAGCAGCTGGACCGGGACAGGGTCCTACGAGCAGTACTTC. This sequence encodes CASSWTGTGSYEQYF.

This rearrangement joins TRBV6-5 to TRBJ2-5; the match to TRBD1 covers 9 bases. The CDR3 is made up of 13 amino acids. Trimming removed 6 bases from V and 3 bases from J; junction bases left unmatched: 2. The germline V gene encodes CDR1 MNHEY and CDR2 SVGAGI. Here the CDR3 reads CASSTGGEETQYF. CDR3 DNA sequence: TGTGCCAGCAGCACAGGGGGCGAAGAGACCCAGTACTTC.

The chain carries TRBV30 and TRBJ1-2; D remains unclear. V lost 3 bases and J lost 7, with 15 bases in between. Germline V gives CDR1 GTSNPN, CDR2 SVGIG (reference sequence). This CDR3 is 13 amino acids long. CDR3 bases: TGTGCCTGGAGCGAATTGGGAGAGGGTGGCTACACCTTC. Translating gives CAWSELGEGGYTF.

This clone was found once. The J gene is TRBJ2-7, the V gene TRBV15; no reliable D call. This CDR3 spans 15 amino acids. Trimming left V 0 bases short and J 2 bases short, with 11 bases between. Germline values: CDR1 LNHNV, CDR2 YYDKDF (reference sequence). CDR3 region: CATSRDTTVPYEQYF. The CDR3 DNA is TGTGCCACCAGCAGAGATACCACAGTCCCCTACGAGCAGTACTTC.

The rearrangement uses TRBV19 and TRBJ2-1; 9 bases agree with TRBD2. This CDR3 is built from 15 residues. J gave up 4 bases and V 6 bases, and 7 bases lay outside the gene matches. Germline CDR1 reads LNHDA; CDR2 reads SQIVND (reference sequence). Here the CDR3 reads CASSDFSGGYNEQFF. The DNA for the CDR3 is TGTGCCAGTAGCGACTTTAGCGGGGGATACAATGAGCAGTTCTTC.

This chain joins TRBV5-6 and TRBJ2-5, with 9 bases matching TRBD2. V was clipped by 5 bases and J by 11 bases; unmatched bases: 13. Germline values: CDR1 SGHDT, CDR2 YYEEEE. There are 14 residues in the CDR3. The CDR3, as DNA: TGTGCCAGCAGGTCAGGATTAAGCGGGGGGCTTCAGTACTTC. The encoded protein is CASRSGLSGGLQYF. Using reference TRBV5-6 and TRBJ2-5 for the parts outside the CDR3, the full variable domain is DAGVTQSPTHLIKTRGQQVTLRCSPKSGHDTVSWYQQALGQGPQFIFQYYEEEERQRGNFPDRFSGHQFPNYSSELNVNALLLGDSALYLCASRSGLSGGLQYFGPGTRLLVL.

A single count supports this clone. The rearrangement uses TRBV5-1 and TRBJ2-5, with TRBD2 as a possible D gene (5 bases). With 4 bases removed from V and 2 bases from J, the gap between germline ends came to 18 bases. Germline CDR1 is SGHRS and CDR2 is YFSETQ. The CDR3 is 16 residues long. CDR3 protein: CASSVKAGLGQETQYF. CDR3 nucleotides: TGCGCCAGCAGCGTCAAGGCGGGTCTAGGACAAGAGACCCAGTACTTC.

The V gene is TRBV5-1, the J gene TRBJ2-2, with TRBD1 identical over 9 bases. The germline V gene has CDR1 SGHRS and CDR2 YFSETQ. The CDR3 totals 14 residues. V shed 4 bases, J shed 9 bases, and the junction held 7 bases outside the gene matches. CDR3 bases: TGCGCCAGCAGCCAGGGACAGGGTGGCCGGGAGCTGTTTTTT. Protein: CASSQGQGGRELFF.

V and J are TRBV10-3 and TRBJ2-7, with D hard to call. The germline CDR1 and CDR2 sequences are ENHRY and SYGVKD. V lost 5 bases, J lost 2 bases, and 4 bases lay in between. The CDR3 consists of 11 residues. CDR3 DNA: TGTGCCATCAGTTCAGCCTACGAGCAGTACTTC. It translates to CAISSAYEQYF.

The chain carries TRBV18 and TRBJ1-1; D might be TRBD1 (6 bases). The CDR3 spans 14 residues. Trimming took 3 bases from V and 6 from J, leaving 14 bases between them. The germline V gene encodes CDR1 KGHSH and CDR2 LQKENI. CDR3 sequence (DNA): TGTGCCAGCTCACCCTCGCAGGGGCTCGCTGAAGCTTTCTTT. Protein: CASSPSQGLAEAFF.

The chain is built from TRBV5-6 and TRBJ1-3, with TRBD1 matching 7 bases. CDR3 size: 14 residues. Per germline, CDR1 SGHDT and CDR2 YYEEEE. The junction had 6 bases not matched to a gene; V was cut back by 5 bases and J by 4 bases. The CDR3 region has the DNA TGTGCCAGCAGTCCGACAGGGAGAGGAAACACCATATATTTT. Amino acid sequence: CASSPTGRGNTIYF.

This chain links TRBV30 with TRBJ1-1; maybe TRBD1 (5 bases). Trimming pared 0 bases from V and 3 bases from J, leaving 8 bases between. The CDR3 loop spans 13 amino acids. From germline, CDR1 is GTSNPN and CDR2 SVGIG (reference sequence). The CDR3 spells CAWSVGEDTEAFF. For the CDR3, the DNA is TGTGCCTGGAGTGTAGGGGAGGACACTGAAGCTTTCTTT.

This chain joins TRBV15 and TRBJ1-1; tentatively, D is TRBD1 (6 bases). Trimming pared 2 bases from V and 1 base from J, leaving 8 bases between. From germline, CDR1 is LNHNV and CDR2 YYDKDF (reference sequence). The CDR3 has 14 amino acids. The CDR3 region has the DNA TGTGCCACCAGCAGAAACAGGGCGAACACTGAAGCTTTCTTT. Its protein product is CATSRNRANTEAFF.